This entry concerns a single T cell receptor (beta chain). Authors' methods: Scientists estimated how many nucleated cells there were by amplifying reference gene primers. Some clones are missing from TCRdb's copy, which holds only in-frame ones; the method was immunoSEQ multiplex PCR. The DNA was the basis for D and trimming; V, J and clone size are from that table. The table lists 300,000 to 450,000 clones, about 88% of them singletons, with 1.2% in the top ten. The record originates from a study of blood T cell repertoires in COVID-19. About the research overall: COVID-19 samples from acute and convalescent phases originated in the United States, Italy and Spain. T cells, B-cell-depleted T cells, or PBMCs provided the cDNA or gDNA that served as material.

Recovered status applied to Cohort 3 donors who had two consecutive negative PCRs. It also applied to those with clearance or with symptom resolution. The length of the CDR3 is 17 residues. Germline values: CDR1 SGDLS, CDR2 YYNGEE. V was shortened by 0 bases and J by 2 bases, with 14 bases between the two germline ends. The sequenced sample was PBMCs or T cells enriched from blood (not recorded which). The TCR comes from a woman aged 18 to 35 who had recovered from COVID-19. The chain is built from TRBV9 and TRBJ2-2, with D possibly TRBD1 on 5 matching bases. The CDR3 DNA is TGTGCCAGCAGCGTAGCCAGGCAGGGAAGAAACACCGGGGAGCTGTTTTTT. It is translated as CASSVARQGRNTGELFF.